At least ten counts were recorded for the clone carrying this T cell receptor beta chain. Its antigen is not identified. TCRdb independently ran MiXCR on the reads; one entry per CDR3 protein. This sample has hundreds of thousands of distinct CDR3 sequences, with approximately 7% found just once. This entry belongs to a study of T cell repertoires in cytomegalovirus infection. Study-wide background: Both CMV infection and a matching HLA type were indicated by public TCR beta signatures. Study outcomes and limitations: Adding up the frequency of public TCR beta families identified people who carried CMV plus the relevant HLA. HLA-C-restricted, CMV-specific TCR beta clonotypes were dominant ex vivo.

This clonotype was obtained from a human donor in good health (CMV status not recorded). Some clones in this sample may be carry-over from other donors' samples. Sequencing was carried out using PBMCs.

The CDR3 DNA reads as TGTGCCAGTAGTAATCACCCCGGACAGGAGAACACTGAAGCTTTCTTT. Translation: CASSNHPGQENTEAFF. This chain links TRBV19 with TRBJ1-1, with 7 nucleotides matching TRBD1. CDR1 LNHDA and CDR2 SQIVND come from the germline V gene (reference sequence). V shed 4 bases, J shed 1 base, and the junction held 9 bases outside the gene matches. The CDR3 runs to 16 residues.